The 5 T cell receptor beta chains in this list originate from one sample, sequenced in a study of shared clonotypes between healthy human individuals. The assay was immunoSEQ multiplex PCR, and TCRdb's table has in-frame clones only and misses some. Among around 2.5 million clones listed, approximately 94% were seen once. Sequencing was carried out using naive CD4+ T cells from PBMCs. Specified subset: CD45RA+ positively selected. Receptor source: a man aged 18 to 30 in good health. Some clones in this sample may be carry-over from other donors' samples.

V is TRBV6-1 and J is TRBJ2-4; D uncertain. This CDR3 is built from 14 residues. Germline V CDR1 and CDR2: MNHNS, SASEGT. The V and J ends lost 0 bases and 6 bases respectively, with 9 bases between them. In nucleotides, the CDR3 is TGTGCCAGCAGTGAAGCGAACAGCAGAAACATTCAGTACTTC. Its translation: CASSEANSRNIQYF.

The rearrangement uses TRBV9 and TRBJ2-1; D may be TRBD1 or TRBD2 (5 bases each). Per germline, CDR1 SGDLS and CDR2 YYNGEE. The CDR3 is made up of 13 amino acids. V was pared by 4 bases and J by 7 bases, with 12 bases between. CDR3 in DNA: TGTGCCAGCAGCCTTCGTTGGGGGAATGAGCAGTTCTTC. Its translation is CASSLRWGNEQFF.

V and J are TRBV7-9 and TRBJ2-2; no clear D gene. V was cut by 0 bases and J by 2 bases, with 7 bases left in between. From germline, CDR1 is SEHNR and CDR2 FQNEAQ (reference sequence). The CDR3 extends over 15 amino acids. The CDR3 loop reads CASSLAYINTGELFF. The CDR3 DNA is TGTGCCAGCAGCTTAGCTTACATAAACACCGGGGAGCTGTTTTTT.

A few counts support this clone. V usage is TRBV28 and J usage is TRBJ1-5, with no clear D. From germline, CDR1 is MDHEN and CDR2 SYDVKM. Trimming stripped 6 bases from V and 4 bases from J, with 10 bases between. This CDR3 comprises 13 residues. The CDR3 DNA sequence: TGTGCCAGCAGAGCTTTTGGAAATCAGCCCCAGCATTTT. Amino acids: CASRAFGNQPQHF. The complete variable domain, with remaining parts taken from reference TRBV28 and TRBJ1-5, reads DVKVTQSSRYLVKRTGEKVFLECVQDMDHENMFWYRQDPGLGLRLIYFSYDVKMKEKGDIPEGYSVSREKKERFSLILESASTNQTSMYLCASRAFGNQPQHFGDGTRLSIL.

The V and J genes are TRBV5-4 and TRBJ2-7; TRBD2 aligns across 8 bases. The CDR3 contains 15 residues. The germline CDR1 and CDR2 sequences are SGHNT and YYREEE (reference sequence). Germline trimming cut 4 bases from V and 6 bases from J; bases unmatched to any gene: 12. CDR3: CASSLRSGGPGEQYF. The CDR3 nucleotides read TGTGCCAGCAGCCTCCGGTCGGGAGGGCCAGGCGAGCAGTACTTC. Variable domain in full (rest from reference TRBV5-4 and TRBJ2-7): ETGVTQSPTHLIKTRGQQVTLRCSSQSGHNTVSWYQQALGQGPQFIFQYYREEENGRGNFPPRFSGLQFPNYSSELNVNALELDDSALYLCASSLRSGGPGEQYFGPGTRLTVT.